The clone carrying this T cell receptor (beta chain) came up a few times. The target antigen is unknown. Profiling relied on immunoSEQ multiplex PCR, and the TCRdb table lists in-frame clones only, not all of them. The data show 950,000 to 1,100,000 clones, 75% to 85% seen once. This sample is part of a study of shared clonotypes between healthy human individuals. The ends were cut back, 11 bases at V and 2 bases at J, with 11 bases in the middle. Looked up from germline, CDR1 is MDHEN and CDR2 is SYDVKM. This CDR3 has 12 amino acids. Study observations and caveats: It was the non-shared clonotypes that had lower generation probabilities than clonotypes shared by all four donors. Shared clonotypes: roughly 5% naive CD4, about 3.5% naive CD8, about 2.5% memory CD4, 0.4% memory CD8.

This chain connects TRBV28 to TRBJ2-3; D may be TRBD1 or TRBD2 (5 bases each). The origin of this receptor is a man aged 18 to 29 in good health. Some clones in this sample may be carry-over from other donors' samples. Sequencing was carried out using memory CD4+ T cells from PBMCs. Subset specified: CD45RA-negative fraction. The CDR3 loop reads CAVRGPTDTQYF. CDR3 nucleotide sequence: TGTGCCGTTAGGGGACCCACAGATACGCAGTATTTT.